This paragraph covers one T cell receptor (beta chain) sequence. Its antigen is not yet known. Base qualities are not recorded, but no much larger clone differs from it by a single base. In the germline V gene, CDR1 corresponds to SQVTM and CDR2 to ANQGSEA. V is trimmed back by 7 bases and J by 8 bases, and the junction contains 10 bases that no gene match accounts for. The CDR3 runs 14 residues from the cysteine to the phenylalanine. Left in the record is the CDR3 DNA by itself, 42 bases read in frame from the first base. The data stem from a study of PD-L1 blockade in urothelial cancer listed by TCRdb under 2017. In terms of the full investigation: Every patient began therapy at some point between 2014 and 2015 and was given atezolizumab 1,200 mg intravenously every 3 weeks. About 90% of the roughly 29 patients were males with bladder-origin urothelial cancer, and about 65% of the 29 reported a prior smoking history. An ECOG performance status of 0 or 1 was recorded for the patients, and 0 to 3 prior chemotherapy regimens had been received by the patients. A median of about 140,000 T cells and roughly 80,000 unique TCRs was obtained from blood samples, and a median clonality of roughly 0.082 was observed. In the same patients, whole exome sequencing and RNA sequencing of pretreatment tumors were performed in addition to TCR sequencing. Pretreatment tumor samples, along with matched peripheral blood serially collected before and after atezolizumab treatment, were subjected to TCR sequencing. Durable clinical benefit was achieved by nine patients and was not achieved by 20 patients. An exploratory multi-omic analysis was conducted of the somatic, immune and clinical correlates of response to PD-L1 blockade with atezolizumab in urothelial cancer. Progression-free survival longer than 6 months counted as durable clinical benefit, and TCR features were additionally tested against both progression-free and overall survival. Pretreatment blood TCR-seq was available for nearly 30 patients, at least one posttreatment blood collection was obtained for around 25 patients, and tumor TCR-seq was available for around 25 patients. Blood samples were analyzed 3 weeks after the start of treatment (second dose) and 6 weeks after the start of treatment. Overall study outcomes, separate from this receptor: Improved progression-free and overall survival was associated with having pretreatment peripheral blood TCR clonality below the median. Patients with durable benefit showed greater expansion of tumor-associated TCR clones in peripheral blood 3 weeks after starting treatment (n of about 21, p = 0.022). Because the sample size was small (n ≈ 27) and many exploratory analyses were performed, the results are intended to be hypothesis-generating.

Each PCR received spiked-in synthetic TCR analog templates so that absolute template abundance could be estimated from read counts. TCRbeta CDR3 regions were amplified from genomic DNA with bias-controlled V and J gene primers using the immunoSEQ assay. Sequencing of rearranged TCRbeta segments was performed at approximately 20X coverage. Per the source publication's procedure: Clustering was used to correct sequencing errors, and CDR3s were annotated against IMGT so that V, D and J genes could be assigned. Downstream analyses used only productive TCRbeta rearrangements, leaving out any out-of-frame or stop-codon sequences. Clonality was computed as one minus Shannon entropy normalized by the log of the number of unique productive sequences. Clones differing between time points or between blood and tumor were identified using Fisher's exact test with Benjamini-Hochberg correction, with an adjusted p below 0.01 applied as the threshold. TCRdb took this table from immuneACCESS and kept in-frame rearrangements with V and J called. Such tables lack part of the clones; where checked against another copy, unresolved V genes explain under half of the gap, and the rest is unexplained. That table is the source of V, J and clone size, and D and trimming were worked out from the DNA. Here the sample has tens of thousands of clones; under 90% occur a single time. The top ten hold roughly 4.7% of the sample.

The intended sense of this specimen's time point label: pretreatment peripheral blood. A cohort of 30 or so patients with locally advanced or metastatic urothelial carcinoma, treated at Memorial Sloan Kettering on a trial protocol, was included. Peripheral blood mononuclear cells were collected pretreatment and during treatment, at between 1 and 8 total time points per patient. The Qiagen DNeasy Blood extraction kit was used to purify genomic DNA from total PBMCs and tumor samples. PBMCs were collected pretreatment and during treatment, and were isolated and stored as previously described. The source material was PBMCs, sampled around atezolizumab (anti-PD-L1) treatment. Rearrangement joined TRBV29-1 to TRBJ2-1, with 11 bases aligning to TRBD1. The sequence was collected from a man aged 70-80 years with urothelial cancer. The CDR3 amino acid sequence is: CSASGTGGLYEQFF. The bases read TGCAGCGCCTCCGGGACAGGGGGATTGTATGAGCAGTTCTTC.